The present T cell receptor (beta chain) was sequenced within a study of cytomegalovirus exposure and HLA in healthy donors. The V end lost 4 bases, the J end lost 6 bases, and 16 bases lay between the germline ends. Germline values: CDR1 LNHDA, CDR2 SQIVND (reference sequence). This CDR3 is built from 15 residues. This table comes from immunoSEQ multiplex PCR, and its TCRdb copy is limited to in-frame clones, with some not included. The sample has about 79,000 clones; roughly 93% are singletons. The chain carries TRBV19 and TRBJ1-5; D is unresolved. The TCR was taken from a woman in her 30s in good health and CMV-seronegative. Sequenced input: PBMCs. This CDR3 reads CASSSRPFGSQPQHF. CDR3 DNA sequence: TGTGCCAGTAGTAGTCGACCCTTTGGGAGTCAGCCCCAGCATTTT.